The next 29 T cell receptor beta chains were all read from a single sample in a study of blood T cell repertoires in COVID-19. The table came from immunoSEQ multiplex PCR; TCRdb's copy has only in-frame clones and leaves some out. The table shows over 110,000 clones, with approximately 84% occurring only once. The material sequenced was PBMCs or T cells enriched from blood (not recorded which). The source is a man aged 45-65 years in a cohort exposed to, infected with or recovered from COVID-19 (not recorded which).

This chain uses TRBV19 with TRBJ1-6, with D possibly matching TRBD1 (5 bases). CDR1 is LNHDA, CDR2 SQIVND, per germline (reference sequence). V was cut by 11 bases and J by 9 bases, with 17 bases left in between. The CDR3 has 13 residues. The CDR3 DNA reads TGTGCCGCCGACGGGGGAGAGGCTTCACCCCTCCACTTT. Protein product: CAADGGEASPLHF. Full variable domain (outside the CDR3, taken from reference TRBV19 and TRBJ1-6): DGGITQSPKYLFRKEGQNVTLSCEQNLNHDAMYWYRQDPGQGLRLIYYSQIVNDFQKGDIAEGYSVSREKKESFPLTVTSAQKNPTAFYLCAADGGEASPLHFGNGTRLTVT.

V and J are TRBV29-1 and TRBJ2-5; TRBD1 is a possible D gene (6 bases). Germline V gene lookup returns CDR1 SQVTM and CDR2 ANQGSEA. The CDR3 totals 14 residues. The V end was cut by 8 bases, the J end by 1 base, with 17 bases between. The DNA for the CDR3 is TGCAGCTACCAGACAGGACAATTCCAAGAGACCCAGTACTTC. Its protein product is CSYQTGQFQETQYF.

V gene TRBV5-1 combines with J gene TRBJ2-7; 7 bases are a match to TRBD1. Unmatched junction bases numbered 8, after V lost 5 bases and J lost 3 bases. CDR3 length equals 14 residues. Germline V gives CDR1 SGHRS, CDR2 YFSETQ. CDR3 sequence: CASRPYQGDYEQYF. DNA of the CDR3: TGCGCCAGCAGGCCTTATCAGGGGGACTACGAGCAGTACTTC.

CDR3 nucleotide sequence: TGTGCCAGCAGCTCCCGGGACCCAGGGGGCTATGGCTACACCTTC. This gives the protein CASSSRDPGGYGYTF. The chain recombines TRBV7-9 with TRBJ1-2, with 7 bases that match TRBD1. The CDR3 contains 15 residues. The V and J ends lost 4 bases and 4 bases, in that order; junction bases with no gene match: 9. Germline CDR1 and CDR2: SEHNR and FQNEAQ (reference sequence).

For the CDR3, the DNA is TGTGCCAGCTCCCCGCGACTAGCCTCCCAAGAGACCCAGTACTTC. It specifies CASSPRLASQETQYF. The V gene is TRBV18, the J gene TRBJ2-5, with 7 bases fitting TRBD2. V gave up 6 bases and J gave up 1 base; unmatched junction bases: 8. This CDR3 has 15 residues. CDR1 is KGHSH and CDR2 is LQKENI in the germline V gene.

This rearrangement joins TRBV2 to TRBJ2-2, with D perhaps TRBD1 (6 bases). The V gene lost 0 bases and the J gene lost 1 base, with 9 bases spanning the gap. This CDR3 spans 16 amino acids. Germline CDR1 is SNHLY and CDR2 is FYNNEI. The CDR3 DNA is TGTGCCAGCAGTGAAGCGGGGGCGCAGAACACCGGGGAGCTGTTTTTT. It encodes CASSEAGAQNTGELFF.

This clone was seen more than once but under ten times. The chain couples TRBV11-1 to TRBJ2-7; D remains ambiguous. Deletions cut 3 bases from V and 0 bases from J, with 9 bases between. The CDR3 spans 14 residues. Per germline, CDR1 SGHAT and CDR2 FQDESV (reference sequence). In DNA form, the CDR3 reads TGTGCCAGCAGCTTCAACGGGTACTCCTACGAGCAGTACTTC. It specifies CASSFNGYSYEQYF.

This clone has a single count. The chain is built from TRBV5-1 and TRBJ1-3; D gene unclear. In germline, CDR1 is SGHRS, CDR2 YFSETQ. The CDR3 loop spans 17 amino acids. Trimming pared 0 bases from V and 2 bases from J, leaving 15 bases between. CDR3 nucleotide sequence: TGCGCCAGCAGCTTGGCCCCCCCTGACACGACTGGAAACACCATATATTTT. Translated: CASSLAPPDTTGNTIYF. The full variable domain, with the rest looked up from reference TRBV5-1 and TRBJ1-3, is KAGVTQTPRYLIKTRGQQVTLSCSPISGHRSVSWYQQTPGQGLQFLFEYFSETQRNKGNFPGRFSGRQFSNSRSEMNVSTLELGDSALYLCASSLAPPDTTGNTIYFGEGSWLTVV.

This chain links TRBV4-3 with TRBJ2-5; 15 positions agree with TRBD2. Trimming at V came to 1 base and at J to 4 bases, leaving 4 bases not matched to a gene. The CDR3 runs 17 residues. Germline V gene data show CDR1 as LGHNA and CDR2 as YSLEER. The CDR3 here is CASSQAPGLAGGETQYF. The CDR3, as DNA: TGCGCCAGCAGCCAAGCACCGGGACTAGCGGGGGGAGAGACCCAGTACTTC.

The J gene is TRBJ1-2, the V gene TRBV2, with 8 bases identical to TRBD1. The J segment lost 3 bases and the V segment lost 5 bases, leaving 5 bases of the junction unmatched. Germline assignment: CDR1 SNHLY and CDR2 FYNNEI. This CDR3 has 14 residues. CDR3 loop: CASSPDRVYYGYTF. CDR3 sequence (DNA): TGTGCCAGCAGTCCGGACAGGGTCTACTATGGCTACACCTTC.

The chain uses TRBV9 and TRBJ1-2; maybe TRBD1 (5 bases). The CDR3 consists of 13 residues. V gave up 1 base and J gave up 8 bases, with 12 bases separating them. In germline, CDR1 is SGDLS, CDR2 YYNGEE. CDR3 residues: CASSVSTAGGYTF. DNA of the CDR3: TGTGCCAGCAGCGTATCGACAGCGGGAGGCTACACCTTC.

The CDR3 nucleotides read TGTGCCAGCAGTGTGGCGGGACCCACAGATACGCAGTATTTT. Translated: CASSVAGPTDTQYF. The V and J genes are TRBV2 and TRBJ2-3, with a weak D call TRBD2 (6 bases). The CDR3 covers 14 residues. V lost 4 bases, J lost 2 bases, and 10 bases lay in between. Germline values: CDR1 SNHLY, CDR2 FYNNEI.

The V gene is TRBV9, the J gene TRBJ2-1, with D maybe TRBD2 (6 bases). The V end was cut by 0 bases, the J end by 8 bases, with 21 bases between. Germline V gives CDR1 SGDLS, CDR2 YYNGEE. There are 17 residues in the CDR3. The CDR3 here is CASSVEKRATFVDEQFF. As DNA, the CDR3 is TGTGCCAGCAGCGTAGAAAAGCGGGCGACCTTCGTCGATGAGCAGTTCTTC.

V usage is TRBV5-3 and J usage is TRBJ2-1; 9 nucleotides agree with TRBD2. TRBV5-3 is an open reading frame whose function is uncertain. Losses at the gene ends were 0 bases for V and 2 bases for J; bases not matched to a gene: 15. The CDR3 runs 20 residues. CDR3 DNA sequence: TGTGCCAGAAGCTTGGAAGTTGGAAGCGGGGGGTTCCCAACCTACAATGAGCAGTTCTTC. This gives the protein CARSLEVGSGGFPTYNEQFF.

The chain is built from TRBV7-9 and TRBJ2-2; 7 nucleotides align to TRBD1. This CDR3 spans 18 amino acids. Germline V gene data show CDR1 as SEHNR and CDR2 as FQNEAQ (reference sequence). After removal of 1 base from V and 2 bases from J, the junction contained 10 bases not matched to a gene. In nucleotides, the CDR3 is TGTGCCAGCAGCTTAGGGGTTGGGACAGTACGAAACACCGGGGAGCTGTTTTTT. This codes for CASSLGVGTVRNTGELFF.

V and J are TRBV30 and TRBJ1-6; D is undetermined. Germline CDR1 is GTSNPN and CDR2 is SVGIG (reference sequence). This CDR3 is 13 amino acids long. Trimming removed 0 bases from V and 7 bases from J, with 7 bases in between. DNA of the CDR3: TGTGCCTGGAGTGTACGGGAAAATTCACCCCTCCACTTT. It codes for CAWSVRENSPLHF.

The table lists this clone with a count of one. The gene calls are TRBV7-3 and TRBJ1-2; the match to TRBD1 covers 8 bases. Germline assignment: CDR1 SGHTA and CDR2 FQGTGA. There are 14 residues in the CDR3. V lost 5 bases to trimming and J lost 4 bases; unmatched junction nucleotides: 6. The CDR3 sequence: CASSLQGDLYGYTF. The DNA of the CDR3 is TGTGCCAGCAGCCTACAGGGGGACCTCTATGGCTACACCTTC. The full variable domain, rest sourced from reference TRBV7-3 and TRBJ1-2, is GAGVSQTPSNKVTEKGKYVELRCDPISGHTALYWYRQSLGQGPEFLIYFQGTGAADDSGLPNDRFFAVRPEGSVSTLKIQRTERGDSAVYLCASSLQGDLYGYTFGSGTRLTVV.

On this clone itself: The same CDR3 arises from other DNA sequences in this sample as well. The CDR3 region is CSAARGNEQFF. CDR3 nucleotide sequence: TGCAGTGCCGCTAGGGGGAATGAGCAGTTCTTC. V gene TRBV20-1 combines with J gene TRBJ2-1; maybe TRBD1 (6 bases). V gave up 6 bases and J gave up 7 bases, with 10 bases separating them. Germline CDR1 is DFQATT and CDR2 is SNEGSKA (reference sequence). The CDR3 spans 11 residues.

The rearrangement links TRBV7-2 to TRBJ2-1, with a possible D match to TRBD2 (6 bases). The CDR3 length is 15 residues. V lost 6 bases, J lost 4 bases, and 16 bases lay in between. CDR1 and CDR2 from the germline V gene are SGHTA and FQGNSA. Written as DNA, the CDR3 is TGTGCCAGCAGTATTGTTGGGGACTTTTACAATGAGCAGTTCTTC. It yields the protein CASSIVGDFYNEQFF.

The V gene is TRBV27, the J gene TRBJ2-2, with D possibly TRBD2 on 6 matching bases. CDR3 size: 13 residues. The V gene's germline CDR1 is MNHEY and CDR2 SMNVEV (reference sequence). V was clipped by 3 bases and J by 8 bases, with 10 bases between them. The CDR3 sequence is CASSFTGVGELFF. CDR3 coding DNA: TGTGCCAGCAGTTTTACGGGGGTGGGGGAGCTGTTTTTT.

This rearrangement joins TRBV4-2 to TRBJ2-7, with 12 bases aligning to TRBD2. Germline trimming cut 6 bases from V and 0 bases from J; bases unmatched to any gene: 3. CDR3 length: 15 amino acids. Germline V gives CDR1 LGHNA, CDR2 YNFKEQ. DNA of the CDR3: TGTGCCAGCAGTCTGACTAGCGGGGGCTCCTACGAGCAGTACTTC. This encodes CASSLTSGGSYEQYF.

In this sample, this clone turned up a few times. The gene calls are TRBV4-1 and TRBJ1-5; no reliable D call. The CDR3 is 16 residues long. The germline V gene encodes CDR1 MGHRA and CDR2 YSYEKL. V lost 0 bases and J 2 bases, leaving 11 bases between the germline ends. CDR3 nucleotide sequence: TGCGCCAGCAGCCAAGAGAGGGCCTTTGGCAATCAGCCCCAGCATTTT. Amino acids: CASSQERAFGNQPQHF.

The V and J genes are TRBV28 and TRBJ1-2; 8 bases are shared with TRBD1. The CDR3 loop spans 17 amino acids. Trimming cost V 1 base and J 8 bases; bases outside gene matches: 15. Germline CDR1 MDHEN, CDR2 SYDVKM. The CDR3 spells CASSLSKTGARGGGYTF. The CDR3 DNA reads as TGTGCCAGCAGTTTATCAAAGACAGGGGCGAGAGGTGGAGGCTACACCTTC.

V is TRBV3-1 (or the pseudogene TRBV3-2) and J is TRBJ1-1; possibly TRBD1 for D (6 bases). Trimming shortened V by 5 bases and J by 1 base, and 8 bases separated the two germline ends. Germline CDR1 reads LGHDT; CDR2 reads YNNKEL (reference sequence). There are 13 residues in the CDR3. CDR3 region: CASSFRGNTEAFF. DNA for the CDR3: TGTGCCAGCAGCTTCAGGGGGAACACTGAAGCTTTCTTT.

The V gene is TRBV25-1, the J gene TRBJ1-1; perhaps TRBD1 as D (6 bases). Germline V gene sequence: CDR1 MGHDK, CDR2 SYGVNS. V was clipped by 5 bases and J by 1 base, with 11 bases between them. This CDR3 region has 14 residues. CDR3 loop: CASSHRAQNTEAFF. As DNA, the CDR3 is TGTGCCAGCAGTCACAGGGCCCAGAACACTGAAGCTTTCTTT.

The CDR3 here is CSASRGMAEAFF. CDR3 nucleotides: TGCAGTGCTAGTAGGGGAATGGCTGAAGCTTTCTTT. V gene TRBV20-1 combines with J gene TRBJ1-1; possible D gene TRBD1, 5 bases. Germline V gene lookup returns CDR1 DFQATT and CDR2 SNEGSKA (reference sequence). The CDR3 totals 12 residues. Trimming shortened V by 3 bases and J by 6 bases, and 11 bases separated the two germline ends.

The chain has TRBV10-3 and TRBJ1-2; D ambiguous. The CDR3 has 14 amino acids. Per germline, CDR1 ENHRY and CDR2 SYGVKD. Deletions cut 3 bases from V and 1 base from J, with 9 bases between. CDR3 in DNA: TGTGCCATCAGTGACGGAGGAGTTAACTATGGCTACACCTTC. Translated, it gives CAISDGGVNYGYTF.

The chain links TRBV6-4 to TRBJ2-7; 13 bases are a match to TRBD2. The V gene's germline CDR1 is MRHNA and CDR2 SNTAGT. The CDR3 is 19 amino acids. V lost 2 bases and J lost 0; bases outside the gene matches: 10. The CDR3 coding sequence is TGTGCCAGCAGTGACCCGGGACTAGCGGGGCTTACCGGCTCCTACGAGCAGTACTTC. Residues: CASSDPGLAGLTGSYEQYF.

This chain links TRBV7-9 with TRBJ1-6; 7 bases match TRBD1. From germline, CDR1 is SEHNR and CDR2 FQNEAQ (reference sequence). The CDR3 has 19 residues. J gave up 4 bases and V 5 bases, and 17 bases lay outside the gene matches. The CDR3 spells CASSAPGQSPGPYNSPLHF. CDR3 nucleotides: TGTGCCAGCAGCGCTCCGGGACAGTCACCGGGGCCATATAATTCACCCCTCCACTTT. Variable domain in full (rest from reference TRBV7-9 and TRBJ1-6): DTGVSQNPRHKITKRGQNVTFRCDPISEHNRLYWYRQTLGQGPEFLTYFQNEAQLEKSRLLSDRFSAERPKGSFSTLEIQRTEQGDSAMYLCASSAPGQSPGPYNSPLHFGNGTRLTVT.